The sequence of this T cell receptor beta chain was determined in a study of blood T cells in healthy people across ages. About the research overall: Template switching caught about one barcoded beta molecule for each two T cells. Study outcomes and limitations: Diversity figures derived from one million T cells were judged to underestimate the true value.

Then a second PCR, running about 7 to 11 cycles, was carried out with a sample-barcoded 5' primer and a J-beta primer mix. TCRdb reanalysed the 5' RACE reads using MiXCR and keeps one entry per CDR3 protein. The sample gives more than 800,000 distinct CDR3 sequences, more than 25% of which show up once; roughly 17% is in the top ten. A few counts support this clonotype. Its antigen is as yet unknown. Researchers report isolating at least 7 million PBMCs per sample. The sample was blood. This TCR was sampled from a woman of 80 years or more in good health.

The CDR3 DNA reads as TGTGCCAGCAGTCCTTCAGGGTGGGCCAAAAACATTCAGTACTTC. This sequence encodes CASSPSGWAKNIQYF. The chain carries TRBV6-5 and TRBJ2-4; possible D gene TRBD1, 5 bases. This CDR3 has 15 amino acids. V was cut by 5 bases and J by 1 base, with 12 bases left in between. Per the germline V gene, CDR1 is MNHEY and CDR2 is SVGAGI.